The 9 T cell receptor beta chains below were found in one sample sequenced in a study of cytomegalovirus exposure and HLA in healthy donors. The PCR made use of 60 Vbeta and 13 Jbeta primers. TCRdb's copy holds only in-frame clones and misses some; the assay was immunoSEQ multiplex PCR. The data hold 140,000 to 150,000 clones, with around 79% observed a single time. The source material was PBMCs. Receptor source: a woman aged 25-40 years in good health and CMV-seronegative.

The chain combines TRBV5-1 with TRBJ2-3; TRBD1 agrees at 7 bases. Germline V gene sequence: CDR1 SGHRS, CDR2 YFSETQ. V shed 5 bases, J shed 5 bases, and the junction held 11 bases outside the gene matches. The length of the CDR3 is 15 residues. For the CDR3, the DNA is TGCGCCAGCAGAGCCCACACAGGGGAGAGAGATACGCAGTATTTT. Translation: CASRAHTGERDTQYF.

Concerning this clone: The same CDR3 also results from other DNA sequences found in this sample. The chain employs TRBV14 and TRBJ1-1, with D perhaps matching TRBD1 (6 bases). V was cut by 4 bases and J by 6 bases, with 15 bases left in between. Germline V CDR1 and CDR2: SGHDN, FVKESK. The CDR3 consists of 14 residues. The CDR3 spells CASSRATGGAEAFF. The DNA for the CDR3 is TGTGCCAGCAGCCGCGCTACGGGGGGCGCTGAAGCTTTCTTT.

This chain links TRBV5-4 with TRBJ1-1; the D gene is possibly TRBD1 (6 bases). The CDR3 runs to 14 residues. Germline-derived CDR1 and CDR2 are SGHNT and YYREEE (reference sequence). Trimming left V 0 bases short and J 1 base short, with 7 bases between. The CDR3 sequence: CASSLGGQNTEAFF. The CDR3 bases are TGTGCCAGCAGCTTGGGGGGACAGAACACTGAAGCTTTCTTT.

The chain uses TRBV5-1 and TRBJ1-6; 10 nucleotides align to TRBD1. CDR1 is SGHRS and CDR2 is YFSETQ in the germline V gene. V lost 3 bases to trimming and J lost 9 bases; unmatched junction nucleotides: 3. The CDR3 totals 14 residues. DNA of the CDR3: TGCGCCAGCAGCTACCGACAGGGGGCTTCACCCCTCCACTTT. This translates into CASSYRQGASPLHF.

V and J are TRBV5-1 and TRBJ1-1; possibly TRBD1 for D (6 bases). Trimming took off 0 bases at V and 1 base at J, with 13 bases between the two ends. The CDR3 extends over 16 amino acids. Looked up from germline, CDR1 is SGHRS and CDR2 is YFSETQ. The DNA of the CDR3 is TGCGCCAGCAGCTTGGCTCCGGGACAAGGGAACACTGAAGCTTTCTTT. As protein: CASSLAPGQGNTEAFF.

The chain is built from TRBV28 and TRBJ1-2; TRBD1 matches 7 bases. The trim removed 6 bases at V and 8 bases at J, leaving 18 bases unmatched. Germline values: CDR1 MDHEN, CDR2 SYDVKM. This CDR3 is built from 16 residues. The CDR3 is CASRHDREIPLWGYTF. The DNA for the CDR3 is TGTGCCAGCAGGCACGACAGGGAGATACCGCTATGGGGCTACACCTTC.

The rearrangement links TRBV18 to TRBJ1-1, with 7 bases lining up with TRBD1. Trimming took 3 bases from V and 1 from J; bases not matched to a gene: 2. The CDR3 is 14 amino acids. CDR1 is KGHSH and CDR2 is LQKENI in the germline V gene. The CDR3 sequence: CASSPQGGNTEAFF. The CDR3 region has the DNA TGTGCCAGCTCACCGCAGGGGGGGAACACTGAAGCTTTCTTT. Together with reference TRBV18 and TRBJ1-1, the CDR3 gives the full variable domain: NAGVMQNPRHLVRRRGQEARLRCSPMKGHSHVYWYRQLPEEGLKFMVYLQKENIIDESGMPKERFSAEFPKEGPSILRIQQVVRGDSAAYFCASSPQGGNTEAFFGQGTRLTVV.

In this sample, this clone turned up a few times. The rearrangement links TRBV5-4 to TRBJ1-1; TRBD1 matches 9 bases. V lost 5 bases and J lost 8; bases outside the gene matches: 7. The CDR3 has 13 amino acids. The germline gives CDR1 SGHNT, CDR2 YYREEE (reference sequence). CDR3 bases: TGTGCCAGCAGAGGTGACAGGGGGGTGGAAGCTTTCTTT. Its translation: CASRGDRGVEAFF.

This sequence joins TRBV9 and TRBJ2-1; tentative D call: TRBD1 (6 bases). The length of the CDR3 is 15 residues. The germline V gene encodes CDR1 SGDLS and CDR2 YYNGEE. V lost 1 base to trimming and J lost 0 bases, with 8 bases between them. In nucleotides, the CDR3 is TGTGCCAGCAGCGTAAGGGGGAGCTCCTACAATGAGCAGTTCTTC. Translating gives CASSVRGSSYNEQFF.